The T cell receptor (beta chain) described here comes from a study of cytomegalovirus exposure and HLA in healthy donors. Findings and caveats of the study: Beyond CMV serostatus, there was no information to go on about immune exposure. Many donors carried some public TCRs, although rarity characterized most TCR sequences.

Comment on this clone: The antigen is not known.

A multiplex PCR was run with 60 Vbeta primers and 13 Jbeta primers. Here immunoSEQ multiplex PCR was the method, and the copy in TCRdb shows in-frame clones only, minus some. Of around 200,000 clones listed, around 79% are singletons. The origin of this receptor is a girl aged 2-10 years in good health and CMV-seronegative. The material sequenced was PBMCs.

CDR3 protein: CSVEASGSLPYEQYF. CDR3 coding DNA: TGCAGCGTTGAGGCTAGCGGGAGCCTGCCCTACGAGCAGTACTTC. The chain joins TRBV29-1 to TRBJ2-7; 10 positions agree with TRBD2. Germline CDR1 reads SQVTM; CDR2 reads ANQGSEA. The ends lost 3 bases at V and 2 bases at J; junction bases unmatched: 7. The length of the CDR3 is 15 residues.